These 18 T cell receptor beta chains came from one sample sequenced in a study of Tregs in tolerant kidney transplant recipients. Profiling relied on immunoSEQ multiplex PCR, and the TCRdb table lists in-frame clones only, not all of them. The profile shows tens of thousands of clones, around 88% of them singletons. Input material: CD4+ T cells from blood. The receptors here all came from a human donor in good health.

The CDR3: CASSLGVDAGELFF. CDR3 bases: TGTGCCAGCAGCTTAGGCGTTGATGCCGGGGAGCTGTTTTTT. The rearrangement links TRBV7-3 to TRBJ2-2; D remains unclear. Germline-derived CDR1 and CDR2 are SGHTA and FQGTGA. The CDR3 totals 14 residues. The V end was cut by 2 bases, the J end by 6 bases, with 10 bases between.

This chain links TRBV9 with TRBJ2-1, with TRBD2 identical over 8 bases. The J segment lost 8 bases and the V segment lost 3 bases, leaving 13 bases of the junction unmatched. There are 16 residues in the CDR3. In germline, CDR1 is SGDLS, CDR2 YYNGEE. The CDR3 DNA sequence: TGTGCCAGCAGCGCCGGATCCGGGACTAGTAGCGATGAGCAGTTCTTC. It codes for CASSAGSGTSSDEQFF. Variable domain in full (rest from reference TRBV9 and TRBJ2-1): DSGVTQTPKHLITATGQRVTLRCSPRSGDLSVYWYQQSLDQGLQFLIQYYNGEERAKGNILERFSAQQFPDLHSELNLSSLELGDSALYFCASSAGSGTSSDEQFFGPGTRLTVL.

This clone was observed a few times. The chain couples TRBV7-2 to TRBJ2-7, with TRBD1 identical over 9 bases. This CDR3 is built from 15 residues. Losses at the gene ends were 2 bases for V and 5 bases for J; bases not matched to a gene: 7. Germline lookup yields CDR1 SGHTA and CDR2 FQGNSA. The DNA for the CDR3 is TGTGCCAGCAGCTTAATATGGGACAGGGTCCACGAGCAGTACTTC. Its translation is CASSLIWDRVHEQYF.

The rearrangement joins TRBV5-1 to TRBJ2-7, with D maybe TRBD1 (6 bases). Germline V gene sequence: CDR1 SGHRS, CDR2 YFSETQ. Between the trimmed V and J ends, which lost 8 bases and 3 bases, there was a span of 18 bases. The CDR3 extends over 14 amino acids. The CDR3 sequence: CASGEQGGNYEQYF. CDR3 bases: TGCGCCAGTGGAGAACAGGGTGGGAACTACGAGCAGTACTTC.

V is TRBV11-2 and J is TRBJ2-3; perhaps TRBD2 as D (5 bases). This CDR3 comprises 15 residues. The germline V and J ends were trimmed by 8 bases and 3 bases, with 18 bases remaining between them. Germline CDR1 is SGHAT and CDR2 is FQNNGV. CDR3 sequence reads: CASAVLGIVTDTQYF. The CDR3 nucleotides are TGTGCCAGCGCTGTACTAGGGATAGTTACAGATACGCAGTATTTT.

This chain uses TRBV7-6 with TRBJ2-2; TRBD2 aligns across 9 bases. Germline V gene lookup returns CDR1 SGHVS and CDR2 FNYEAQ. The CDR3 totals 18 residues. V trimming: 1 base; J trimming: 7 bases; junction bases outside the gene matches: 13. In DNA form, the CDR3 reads TGTGCCAGCAGCTTAGGGTCCCCGCTAGCGGGATACGTCGGGGAGCTGTTTTTT. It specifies CASSLGSPLAGYVGELFF.

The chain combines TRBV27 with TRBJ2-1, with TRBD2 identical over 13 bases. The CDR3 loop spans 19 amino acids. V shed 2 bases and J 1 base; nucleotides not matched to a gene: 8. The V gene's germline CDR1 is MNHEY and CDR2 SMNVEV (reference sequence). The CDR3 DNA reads TGTGCCAGCAGTTTAGTAAGACTAGCGGGAGGAAGATCCTACAATGAGCAGTTCTTC. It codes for CASSLVRLAGGRSYNEQFF.

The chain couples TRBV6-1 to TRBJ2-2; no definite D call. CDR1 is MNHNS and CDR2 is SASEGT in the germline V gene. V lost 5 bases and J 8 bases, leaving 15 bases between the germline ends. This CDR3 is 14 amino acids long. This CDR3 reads CASSTFQREGELFF. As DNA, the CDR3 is TGTGCCAGCAGTACCTTTCAGAGAGAGGGGGAGCTGTTTTTT.

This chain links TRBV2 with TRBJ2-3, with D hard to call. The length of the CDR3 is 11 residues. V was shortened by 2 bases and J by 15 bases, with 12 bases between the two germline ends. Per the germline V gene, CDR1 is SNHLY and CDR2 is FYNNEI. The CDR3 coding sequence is TGTGCCAGCAGTGAATGGTCGGCTCTCTATTTT. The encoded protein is CASSEWSALYF. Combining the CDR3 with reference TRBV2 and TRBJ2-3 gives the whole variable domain EPEVTQTPSHQVTQMGQEVILRCVPISNHLYFYWYRQILGQKVEFLVSFYNNEISEKSEIFDDQFSVERPDGSNFTLKIRSTKLEDSAMYFCASSEWSALYFGPGTRLTVL.

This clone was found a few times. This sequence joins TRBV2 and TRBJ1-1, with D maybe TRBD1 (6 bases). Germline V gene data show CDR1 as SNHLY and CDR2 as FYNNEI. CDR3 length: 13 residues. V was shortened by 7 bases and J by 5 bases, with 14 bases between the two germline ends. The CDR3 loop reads CASTERGRTEAFF. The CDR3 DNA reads TGTGCCAGCACGGAGAGGGGGAGAACTGAAGCTTTCTTT.

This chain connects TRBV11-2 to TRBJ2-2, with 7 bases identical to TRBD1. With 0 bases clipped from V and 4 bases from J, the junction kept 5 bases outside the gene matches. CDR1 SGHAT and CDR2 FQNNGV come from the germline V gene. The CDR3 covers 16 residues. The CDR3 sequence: CASSLDRGPGTGELFF. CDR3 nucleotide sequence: TGTGCCAGCAGCTTAGATAGGGGGCCCGGCACCGGGGAGCTGTTTTTT.

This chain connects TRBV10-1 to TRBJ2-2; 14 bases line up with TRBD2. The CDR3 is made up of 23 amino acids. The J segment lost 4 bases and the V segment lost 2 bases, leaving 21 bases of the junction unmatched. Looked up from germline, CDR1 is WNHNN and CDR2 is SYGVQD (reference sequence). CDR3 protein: CASSEPIRRDRETSGRATGELFF. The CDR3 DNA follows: TGCGCCAGCAGTGAGCCTATACGCAGGGACAGGGAGACTAGCGGGAGGGCCACCGGGGAGCTGTTTTTT.

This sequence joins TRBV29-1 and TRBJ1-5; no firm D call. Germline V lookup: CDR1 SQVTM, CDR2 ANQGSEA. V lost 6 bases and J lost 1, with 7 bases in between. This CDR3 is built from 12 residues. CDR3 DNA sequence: TGCAGCGTGGGTGGGAGCAATCAGCCCCAGCATTTT. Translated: CSVGGSNQPQHF.

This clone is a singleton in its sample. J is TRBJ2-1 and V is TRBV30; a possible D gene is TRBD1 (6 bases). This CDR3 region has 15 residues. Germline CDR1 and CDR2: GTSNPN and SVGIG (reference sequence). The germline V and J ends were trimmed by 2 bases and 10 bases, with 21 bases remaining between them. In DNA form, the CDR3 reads TGTGCCTGGAGTAACCTACCCCTCACAGGGATCGAGCAGTTCTTC. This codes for CAWSNLPLTGIEQFF. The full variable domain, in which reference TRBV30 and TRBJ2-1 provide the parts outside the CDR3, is SQTIHQWPATLVQPVGSPLSLECTVEGTSNPNLYWYRQAAGRGLQLLFYSVGIGQISSEVPQNLSASRPQDRQFILSSKKLLLSDSGFYLCAWSNLPLTGIEQFFGPGTRLTVL.

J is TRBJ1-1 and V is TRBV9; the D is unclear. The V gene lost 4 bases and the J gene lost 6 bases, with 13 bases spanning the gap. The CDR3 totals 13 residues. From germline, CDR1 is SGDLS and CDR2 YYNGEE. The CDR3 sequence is CASSQNDWAEAFF. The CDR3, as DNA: TGTGCCAGCAGCCAAAACGATTGGGCTGAAGCTTTCTTT.

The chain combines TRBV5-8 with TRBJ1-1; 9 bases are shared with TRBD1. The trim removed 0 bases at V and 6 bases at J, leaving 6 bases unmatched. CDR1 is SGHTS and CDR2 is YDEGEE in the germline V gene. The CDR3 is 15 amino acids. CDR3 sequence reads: CASSLEGQGVAEAFF. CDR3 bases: TGTGCCAGCAGCTTGGAGGGACAGGGCGTGGCTGAAGCTTTCTTT. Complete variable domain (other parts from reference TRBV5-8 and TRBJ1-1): EAGVTQSPTHLIKTRGQQATLRCSPISGHTSVYWYQQALGLGLQFLLWYDEGEERNRGNFPPRFSGRQFPNYSSELNVNALELEDSALYLCASSLEGQGVAEAFFGQGTRLTVV.

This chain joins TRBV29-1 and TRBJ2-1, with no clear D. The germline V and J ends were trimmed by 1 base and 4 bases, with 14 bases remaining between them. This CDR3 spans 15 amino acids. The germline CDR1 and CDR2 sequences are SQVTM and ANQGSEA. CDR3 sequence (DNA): TGCAGCGTTGAAGGCAACAGCCAGTGGTACAATGAGCAGTTCTTC. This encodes CSVEGNSQWYNEQFF.

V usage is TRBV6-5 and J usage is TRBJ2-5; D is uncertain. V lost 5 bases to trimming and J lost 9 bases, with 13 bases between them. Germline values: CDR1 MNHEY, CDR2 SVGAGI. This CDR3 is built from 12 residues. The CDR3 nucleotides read TGTGCCAGCAGTCCCTACCCCAGGCCCCAGTACTTC. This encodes CASSPYPRPQYF.